The T cell receptor (beta chain) under discussion was sequenced for a study of T cells expressing NK-cell markers. Study-level points and caveats: In a handful of donors, these clonotypes also led the CD3+CD56-NKG2C+ fraction. The study found dominant NKG2C+ clonotypes at roughly 1.0-7.5% of CD8+ T cells in about six donors.

CDR3 length equals 15 residues. TCR beta libraries carry UMIs added by 5'RACE template switching. TCRdb re-called the 5' RACE reads, yielding one record per CDR3 amino acid sequence without DNA. Its table records fewer than 400,000 distinct CDR3 sequences. On this clonotype: Its antigen is undetermined.

The chain joins TRBV12-3 or TRBV12-4 to TRBJ2-3; without DNA, the TCRdb call of TRBD2 cannot be checked. The receptor was isolated from a man aged 18 to 69 in good health. Sequencing was carried out using blood T cells: a sorted CD56 or NKG2C T cell subset, CD4+ or CD8+ T cells, or bulk PBMC T cells (not recorded which). The chain's CDR3 is CASSRLAGTRGTQYF.